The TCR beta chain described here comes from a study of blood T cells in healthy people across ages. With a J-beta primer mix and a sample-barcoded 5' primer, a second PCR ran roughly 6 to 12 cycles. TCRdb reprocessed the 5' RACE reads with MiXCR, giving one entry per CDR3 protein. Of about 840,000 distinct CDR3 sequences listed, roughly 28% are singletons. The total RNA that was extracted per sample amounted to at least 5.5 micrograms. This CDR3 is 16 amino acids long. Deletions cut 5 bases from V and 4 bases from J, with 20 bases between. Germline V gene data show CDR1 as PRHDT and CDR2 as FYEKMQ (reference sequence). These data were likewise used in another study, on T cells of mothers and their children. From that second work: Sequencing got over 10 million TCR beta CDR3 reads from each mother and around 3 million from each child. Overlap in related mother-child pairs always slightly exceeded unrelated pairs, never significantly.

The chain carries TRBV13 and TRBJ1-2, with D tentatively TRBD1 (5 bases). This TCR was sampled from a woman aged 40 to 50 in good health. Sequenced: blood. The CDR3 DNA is TGTGCCAGCAGCAGACGGGGCCTACTTTCCCCCTATGGCTACACCTTC. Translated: CASSRRGLLSPYGYTF.